This TCR beta chain appears in the sequencing data of a study of follicular helper T cells after annual influenza vaccination. TCRdb keeps only in-frame clones here, not all; method: immunoSEQ multiplex PCR. The table lists some 2,500 clones, around 90% of them singletons. The germline V gene has CDR1 SGHAT and CDR2 FQNNGV. The CDR3 extends over 16 amino acids. Noted time point: 2014-2015 season, pre-vaccination. Vaccine contraindications, substance abuse, HIV/AIDS, active malignancy and active illness excluded donors. ICOS+CD38+ and ICOS-CD38- fractions were sorted from non-naive CD4+CXCR5+PD-1+ cells.

This sequence was found in an adult who received the influenza vaccine. The rearrangement joins TRBV11-2 to TRBJ2-5; D is possibly TRBD1 (6 bases). Near its end, the DNA agrees better with TRBJ2-7, so the J call may be wrong. The source was CXCR5+ CD38+ circulating T follicular helper cells from blood, collected on the day of influenza vaccination. The subset here: circulating Tfh, non-naive CD4+CXCR5+PD-1+ (ICOS+CD38+ or ICOS-CD38-). DNA for the CDR3: TGTGCCAGCAGAAACATTGGACAGCAAAGCTCCTACGAGCAGTACTTC. Translating it yields CASRNIGQQSSYEQYF.